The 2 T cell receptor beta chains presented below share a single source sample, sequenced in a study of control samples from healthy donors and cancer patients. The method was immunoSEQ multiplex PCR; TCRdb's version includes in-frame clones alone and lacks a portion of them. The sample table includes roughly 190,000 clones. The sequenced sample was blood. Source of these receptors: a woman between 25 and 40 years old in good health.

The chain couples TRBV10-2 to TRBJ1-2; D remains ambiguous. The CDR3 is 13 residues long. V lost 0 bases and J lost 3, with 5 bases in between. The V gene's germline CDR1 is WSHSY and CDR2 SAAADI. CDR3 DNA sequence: TGCGCCAGCAGTGAGTCGACTGACTATGGCTACACCTTC. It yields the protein CASSESTDYGYTF.

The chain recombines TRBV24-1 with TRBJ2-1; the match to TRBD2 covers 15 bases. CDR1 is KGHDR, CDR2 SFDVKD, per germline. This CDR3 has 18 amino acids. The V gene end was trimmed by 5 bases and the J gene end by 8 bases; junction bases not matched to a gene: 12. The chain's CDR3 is CATSAIGLAGGPNHEQFF. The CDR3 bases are TGTGCCACCAGTGCGATCGGACTAGCGGGGGGGCCAAACCATGAGCAGTTCTTC.